The T cell receptor beta chain described here comes from a study of cytomegalovirus exposure and HLA in healthy donors. TCRdb's copy holds only in-frame clones and misses some; the assay was immunoSEQ multiplex PCR. The repertoire holds 130,000 or so clones, about nine tenths seen once, with about 3% in the top ten. Study-level points and caveats: A later analysis found first-cohort TCR clusters tended to co-occur in the 120 or so validation repertoires.

A word on this clone: The target antigen is unknown.

Per germline, CDR1 SGHNT and CDR2 YENEEA. The CDR3 is 14 residues long. V dropped 5 bases and J dropped 4; count of bases not matched to a gene: 6. What was sequenced was PBMCs. The chain employs TRBV11-3 and TRBJ2-7; 9 nucleotides agree with TRBD1. This receptor was taken from a man aged 25 to 40 in good health and CMV-seronegative. This CDR3 is CASSLGQGKYEQYF. In nucleotides, the CDR3 is TGTGCCAGCAGCCTAGGACAGGGGAAGTACGAGCAGTACTTC.